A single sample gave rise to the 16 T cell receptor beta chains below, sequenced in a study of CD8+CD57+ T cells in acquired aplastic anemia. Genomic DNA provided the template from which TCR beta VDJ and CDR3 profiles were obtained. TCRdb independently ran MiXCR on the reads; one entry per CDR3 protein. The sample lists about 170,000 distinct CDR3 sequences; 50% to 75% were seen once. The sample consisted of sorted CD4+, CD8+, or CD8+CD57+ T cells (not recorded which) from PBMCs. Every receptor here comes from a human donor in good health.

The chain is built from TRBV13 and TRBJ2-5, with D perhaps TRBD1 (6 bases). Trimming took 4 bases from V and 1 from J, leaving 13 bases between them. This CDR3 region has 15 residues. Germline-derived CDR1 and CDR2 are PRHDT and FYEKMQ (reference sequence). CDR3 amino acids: CASSSRGDTQETQYF. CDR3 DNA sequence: TGTGCCAGCAGCTCTCGTGGGGACACCCAAGAGACCCAGTACTTC.

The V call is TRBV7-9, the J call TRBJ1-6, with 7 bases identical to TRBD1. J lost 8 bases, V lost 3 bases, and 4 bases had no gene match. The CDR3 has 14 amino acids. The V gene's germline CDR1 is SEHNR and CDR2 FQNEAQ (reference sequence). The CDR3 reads CASSLDRTDSPLHF. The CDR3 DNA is TGTGCCAGCAGCTTGGACAGGACAGATTCACCCCTCCACTTT. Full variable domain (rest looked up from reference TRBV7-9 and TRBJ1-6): DTGVSQNPRHKITKRGQNVTFRCDPISEHNRLYWYRQTLGQGPEFLTYFQNEAQLEKSRLLSDRFSAERPKGSFSTLEIQRTEQGDSAMYLCASSLDRTDSPLHFGNGTRLTVT.

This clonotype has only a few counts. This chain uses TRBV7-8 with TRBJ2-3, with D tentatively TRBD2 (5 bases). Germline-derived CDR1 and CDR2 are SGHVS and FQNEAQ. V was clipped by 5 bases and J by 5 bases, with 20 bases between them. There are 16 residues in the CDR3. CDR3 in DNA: TGTGCCAGCAGCCAACCCCCCAGCGGAGTTGAAGATACGCAGTATTTT. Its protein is CASSQPPSGVEDTQYF.

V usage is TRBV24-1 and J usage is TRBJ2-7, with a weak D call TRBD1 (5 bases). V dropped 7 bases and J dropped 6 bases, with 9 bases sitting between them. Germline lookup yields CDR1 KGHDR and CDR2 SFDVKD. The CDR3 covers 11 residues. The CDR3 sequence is CATRQGAEQYF. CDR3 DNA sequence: TGTGCCACCAGGCAGGGCGCCGAGCAGTACTTC.

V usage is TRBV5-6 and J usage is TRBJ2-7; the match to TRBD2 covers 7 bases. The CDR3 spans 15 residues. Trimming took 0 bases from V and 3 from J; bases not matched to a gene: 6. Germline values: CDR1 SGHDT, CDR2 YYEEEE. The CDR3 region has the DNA TGTGCCAGCAGCTTGGCGGGAGGTTCTCACTACGAGCAGTACTTC. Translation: CASSLAGGSHYEQYF.

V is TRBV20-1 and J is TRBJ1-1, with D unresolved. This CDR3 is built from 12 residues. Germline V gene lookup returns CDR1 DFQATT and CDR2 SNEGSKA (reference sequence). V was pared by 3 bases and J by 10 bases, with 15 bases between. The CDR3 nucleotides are TGCAGTGCTAGGCCGGACGGGCCAGGAGCTTTCTTT. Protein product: CSARPDGPGAFF.

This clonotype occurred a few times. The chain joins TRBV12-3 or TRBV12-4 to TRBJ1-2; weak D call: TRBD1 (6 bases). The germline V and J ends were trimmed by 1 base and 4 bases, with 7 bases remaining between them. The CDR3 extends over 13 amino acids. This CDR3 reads CASSLGTVYGYTF. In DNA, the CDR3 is TGTGCCAGCAGTTTAGGGACAGTCTATGGCTACACCTTC.

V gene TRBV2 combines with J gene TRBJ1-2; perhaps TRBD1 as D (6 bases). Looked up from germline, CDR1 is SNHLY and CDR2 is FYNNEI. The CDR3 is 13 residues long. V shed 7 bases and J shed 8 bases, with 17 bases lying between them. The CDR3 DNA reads TGTGCCAGCATACGGGGGGCTGAGGAGGGCTACACCTTC. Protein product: CASIRGAEEGYTF.

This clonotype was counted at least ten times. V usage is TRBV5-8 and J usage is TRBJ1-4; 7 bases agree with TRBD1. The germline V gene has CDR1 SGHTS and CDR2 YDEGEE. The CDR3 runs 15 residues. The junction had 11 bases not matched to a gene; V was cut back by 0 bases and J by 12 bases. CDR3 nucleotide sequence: TGTGCCAGCAGCTTGGACAGGGGCCGGGATGCGGAACTGTTTTTT. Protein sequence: CASSLDRGRDAELFF.

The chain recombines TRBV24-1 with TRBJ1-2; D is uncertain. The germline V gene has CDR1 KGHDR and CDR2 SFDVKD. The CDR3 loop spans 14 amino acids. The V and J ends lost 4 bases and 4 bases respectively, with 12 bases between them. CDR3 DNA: TGTGCCACCAGTGACCCTAGCGGCAGCTATGGCTACACCTTC. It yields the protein CATSDPSGSYGYTF.

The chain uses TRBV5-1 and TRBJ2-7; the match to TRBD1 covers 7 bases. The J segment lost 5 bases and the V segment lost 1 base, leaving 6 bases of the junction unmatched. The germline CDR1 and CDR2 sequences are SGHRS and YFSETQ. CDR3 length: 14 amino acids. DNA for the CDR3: TGCGCCAGCAGCTTGAAGGGGGCCGCAAACGAGCAGTACTTC. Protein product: CASSLKGAANEQYF.

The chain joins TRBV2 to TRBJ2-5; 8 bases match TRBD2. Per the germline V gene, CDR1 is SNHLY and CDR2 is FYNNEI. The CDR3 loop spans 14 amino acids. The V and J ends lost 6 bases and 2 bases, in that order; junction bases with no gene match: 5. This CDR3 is CASRRGVFQETQYF. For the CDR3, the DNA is TGTGCCAGCAGGCGGGGGGTTTTTCAAGAGACCCAGTACTTC.

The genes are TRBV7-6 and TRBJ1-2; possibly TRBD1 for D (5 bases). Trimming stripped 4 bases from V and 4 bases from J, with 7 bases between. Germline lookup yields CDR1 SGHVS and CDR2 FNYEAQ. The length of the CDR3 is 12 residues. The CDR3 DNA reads TGTGCCAGCAGCTCACAGGCCTATGGCTACACCTTC. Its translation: CASSSQAYGYTF.

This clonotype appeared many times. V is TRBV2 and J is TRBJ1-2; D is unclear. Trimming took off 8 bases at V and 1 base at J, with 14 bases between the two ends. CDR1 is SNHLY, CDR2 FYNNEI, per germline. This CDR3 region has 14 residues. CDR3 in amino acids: CASLEVGYNYGYTF. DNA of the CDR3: TGTGCCAGCCTGGAGGTGGGTTATAACTATGGCTACACCTTC.

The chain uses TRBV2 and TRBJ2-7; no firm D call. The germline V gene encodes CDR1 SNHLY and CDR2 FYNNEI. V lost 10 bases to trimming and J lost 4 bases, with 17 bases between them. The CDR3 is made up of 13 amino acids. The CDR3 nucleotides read TGTGCCACCAGAGGTTCAGCGAAGTACGAGCAGTACTTC. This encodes CATRGSAKYEQYF.

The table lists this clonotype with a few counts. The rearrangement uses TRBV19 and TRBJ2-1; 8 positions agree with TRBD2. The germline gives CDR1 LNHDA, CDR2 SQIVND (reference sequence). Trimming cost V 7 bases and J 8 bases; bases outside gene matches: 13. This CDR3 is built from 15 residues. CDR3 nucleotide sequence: TGTGCCAGTACTCGGGGGGGTGAGTTAAGGGATGAGCAGTTCTTC. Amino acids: CASTRGGELRDEQFF. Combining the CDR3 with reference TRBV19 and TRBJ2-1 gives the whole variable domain DGGITQSPKYLFRKEGQNVTLSCEQNLNHDAMYWYRQDPGQGLRLIYYSQIVNDFQKGDIAEGYSVSREKKESFPLTVTSAQKNPTAFYLCASTRGGELRDEQFFGPGTRLTVL.